Reported below is one T cell receptor beta chain. Only in-frame clones appear in the TCRdb table, and some are missing; sequencing was by immunoSEQ multiplex PCR. The sample carries under 250,000 clones, 65% to 85% recorded once. This sample was taken from a study of blood T cell repertoires in COVID-19. In germline, CDR1 is LNHDA, CDR2 SQIVND (reference sequence). Trimming stripped 6 bases from V and 0 bases from J, with 7 bases between. The CDR3 covers 13 residues. The chain couples TRBV19 to TRBJ2-3; D is possibly TRBD1 (5 bases). This receptor was taken from a man aged 50 or older with active or convalescent COVID-19. The sample consisted of peripheral blood. This chain's CDR3 is CASRTDSTDTQYF. DNA of the CDR3: TGTGCCAGTAGGACAGATAGCACAGATACGCAGTATTTT.